A single sample is the source of the 24 T cell receptor beta chains below, sequenced in a study of blood T cell repertoires in COVID-19. Some clones are missing from TCRdb's copy, which holds only in-frame ones; the method was immunoSEQ multiplex PCR. This table holds about 240,000 clones, 85% to 90% found once. The sample consisted of peripheral blood. These receptors were taken from a woman between 65 and 79 years old with active or convalescent COVID-19.

CDR3 sequence (DNA): TGTGCCAGCAGCACCCACTCCTTATCAAGGGGTTCACCCCTCCACTTT. It is translated as CASSTHSLSRGSPLHF. The gene calls are TRBV3-1 (or the pseudogene TRBV3-2) and TRBJ1-6; the D gene is possibly TRBD1 (5 bases). The CDR3 has 16 residues. Germline V CDR1 and CDR2: LGHDT, YNNKEL (reference sequence). V was shortened by 5 bases and J by 9 bases, with 20 bases between the two germline ends.

This clone was seen a handful of times. The rearrangement links TRBV18 to TRBJ1-5; possibly TRBD1 for D (6 bases). The CDR3 totals 15 residues. Germline CDR1 reads KGHSH; CDR2 reads LQKENI. V was pared by 3 bases and J by 0 bases, with 9 bases between. The CDR3 DNA reads TGTGCCAGCTCACCGACGGACAGTAGCAATCAGCCCCAGCATTTT. Encoded protein: CASSPTDSSNQPQHF. Full variable domain (outside the CDR3, taken from reference TRBV18 and TRBJ1-5): NAGVMQNPRHLVRRRGQEARLRCSPMKGHSHVYWYRQLPEEGLKFMVYLQKENIIDESGMPKERFSAEFPKEGPSILRIQQVVRGDSAAYFCASSPTDSSNQPQHFGDGTRLSIL.

The CDR3 reads CATSSVTMNTEAFF. CDR3 sequence (DNA): TGTGCCACCAGCAGTGTCACAATGAACACTGAAGCTTTCTTT. The V and J genes are TRBV15 and TRBJ1-1; D is uncertain. Trimming cost V 3 bases and J 0 bases, with 8 bases left between them. The germline gives CDR1 LNHNV, CDR2 YYDKDF (reference sequence). The CDR3 is 14 residues long. The whole variable domain, filled in from reference TRBV15 and TRBJ1-1, reads DAMVIQNPRYQVTQFGKPVTLSCSQTLNHNVMYWYQQKSSQAPKLLFHYYDKDFNNEADTPDNFQSRRPNTSFCFLDIRSPGLGDTAMYLCATSSVTMNTEAFFGQGTRLTVV.

The chain carries TRBV27 and TRBJ1-1; D uncertain. V lost 2 bases and J 6 bases, leaving 10 bases between the germline ends. The CDR3 extends over 13 amino acids. Germline V gene data show CDR1 as MNHEY and CDR2 as SMNVEV (reference sequence). The CDR3 DNA reads as TGTGCCAGCAGTTTAGGCGGCTGGGCTGAAGCTTTCTTT. Translation: CASSLGGWAEAFF.

The V call is TRBV7-3, the J call TRBJ2-4; 9 bases align to TRBD1. The J segment lost 6 bases and the V segment lost 5 bases, leaving 2 bases of the junction unmatched. CDR1 SGHTA and CDR2 FQGTGA come from the germline V gene. This CDR3 contains 13 residues. The CDR3 loop reads CASSPGQGNIQYF. The CDR3, as DNA: TGTGCCAGCAGCCCGGGACAGGGAAACATTCAGTACTTC. Full variable domain (rest looked up from reference TRBV7-3 and TRBJ2-4): GAGVSQTPSNKVTEKGKYVELRCDPISGHTALYWYRQSLGQGPEFLIYFQGTGAADDSGLPNDRFFAVRPEGSVSTLKIQRTERGDSAVYLCASSPGQGNIQYFGAGTRLSVL.

This clone came up many times. The chain is built from TRBV5-5 and TRBJ1-6; D is uncertain. Germline values: CDR1 SGHKS, CDR2 YYEKEE (reference sequence). The CDR3 spans 16 residues. V was pared by 0 bases and J by 4 bases, with 11 bases between. The CDR3 reads CASSLDLGRYNSPLHF. DNA of the CDR3: TGTGCCAGCAGCTTGGACCTGGGCCGATATAATTCACCCCTCCACTTT. Variable domain in full (rest from reference TRBV5-5 and TRBJ1-6): DAGVTQSPTHLIKTRGQQVTLRCSPISGHKSVSWYQQVLGQGPQFIFQYYEKEERGRGNFPDRFSARQFPNYSSELNVNALLLGDSALYLCASSLDLGRYNSPLHFGNGTRLTVT.

The chain has TRBV6-5 and TRBJ2-5, with 10 bases matching TRBD2. Germline V lookup: CDR1 MNHEY, CDR2 SVGAGI. CDR3 size: 16 residues. Losses at the gene ends were 3 bases for V and 5 bases for J; bases not matched to a gene: 9. The CDR3 nucleotides are TGTGCCAGCAGTTATGTATGGACTAGCGGAAGTGAGACCCAGTACTTC. Its translation is CASSYVWTSGSETQYF.

The chain combines TRBV11-3 with TRBJ1-3; maybe TRBD1 (5 bases). This CDR3 region has 16 residues. The V gene's germline CDR1 is SGHNT and CDR2 YENEEA. Deletions cut 5 bases from V and 0 bases from J, with 14 bases between. CDR3 sequence (DNA): TGTGCCAGCAGCCTCGGGGGGGGATACTCTGGAAACACCATATATTTT. This codes for CASSLGGGYSGNTIYF.

The V gene is TRBV19, the J gene TRBJ2-1; D ambiguous. Germline lookup yields CDR1 LNHDA and CDR2 SQIVND (reference sequence). The CDR3 runs to 12 residues. Trimming removed 3 bases at V and 6 bases at J, with 6 bases between. The CDR3 region is CASSIPRNEQFF. In DNA, the CDR3 is TGTGCCAGTAGTATCCCTCGCAATGAGCAGTTCTTC.

DNA of the CDR3: TGCAGCGTCTTCGACCAGGGCTTTAGGGCTGGGGCCAACGTCCTGACTTTC. Translating gives CSVFDQGFRAGANVLTF. The chain joins TRBV29-1 to TRBJ2-6, with TRBD1 as a possible D gene (5 bases). Germline V gives CDR1 SQVTM, CDR2 ANQGSEA. V shed 6 bases and J shed 2 bases, with 20 bases lying between them. The CDR3 spans 17 residues.

V gene TRBV11-2 combines with J gene TRBJ2-5; 8 bases are a match to TRBD2. The germline CDR1 and CDR2 sequences are SGHAT and FQNNGV. V dropped 1 base and J dropped 5; count of bases not matched to a gene: 15. The CDR3 totals 18 residues. CDR3 DNA: TGTGCCAGCAGCTTAGCGAGCGGGGGAGCCTCAAGAAGGGAGACCCAGTACTTC. This codes for CASSLASGGASRRETQYF.

V and J are TRBV4-3 and TRBJ2-7, with no clear D. The CDR3 is made up of 14 amino acids. CDR1 LGHNA and CDR2 YSLEER come from the germline V gene. Trimming shortened V by 0 bases and J by 6 bases, and 12 bases separated the two germline ends. The CDR3 spells CASSQEPTRGEQYF. CDR3 DNA sequence: TGCGCCAGCAGCCAAGAACCGACCAGAGGCGAGCAGTACTTC.

V usage is TRBV19 and J usage is TRBJ1-1; 7 nucleotides agree with TRBD1. Germline CDR1 and CDR2: LNHDA and SQIVND (reference sequence). The V segment lost 6 bases and the J segment 9 bases; nucleotides outside the gene matches: 4. The CDR3 is 11 amino acids. The CDR3 nucleotides read TGTGCCAGTAGCCGGGGACAGAAAGCTTTCTTT. Protein product: CASSRGQKAFF.

V and J are TRBV6-2 or TRBV6-3 and TRBJ2-7; 13 positions agree with TRBD2. Per germline, CDR1 MNHEY and CDR2 SVGEGT. The CDR3 spans 15 residues. V lost 6 bases, J lost 9 bases, and 11 bases stayed unmatched. The CDR3: CASSSVGTSGARQYF. The CDR3, as DNA: TGTGCCAGCAGCTCAGTTGGGACTAGCGGGGCCAGGCAGTACTTC.

The chain is built from TRBV12-3 or TRBV12-4 and TRBJ2-2; 8 bases are a match to TRBD2. The CDR3 sequence is 12 residues long. V was pared by 7 bases and J by 5 bases, with 0 bases of the junction left unmatched. The CDR3 DNA follows: TGTGCCAGCAAGCGGGAGACCGGGGAGCTGTTTTTT. The encoded protein is CASKRETGELFF.

The chain links TRBV7-3 to TRBJ2-3; D remains unclear. CDR3 size: 14 residues. V gave up 4 bases and J gave up 2 bases, with 10 bases separating them. Germline CDR1 reads SGHTA; CDR2 reads FQGTGA. The CDR3 DNA reads as TGTGCCAGCAGCTCCCAGTTAAACACAGATACGCAGTATTTT. Encoded protein: CASSSQLNTDTQYF.

The gene calls are TRBV4-3 and TRBJ1-6; possibly TRBD1 for D (5 bases). This CDR3 is 16 amino acids long. The V and J ends lost 0 bases and 10 bases respectively, with 16 bases between them. Germline CDR1 LGHNA, CDR2 YSLEER. CDR3 amino acids: CASSQDPGRGRSPLHF. CDR3 in DNA: TGCGCCAGCAGCCAAGATCCGGGTAGGGGTCGATCACCCCTCCACTTT.

The chain employs TRBV9 and TRBJ1-5; maybe TRBD1 (5 bases). The CDR3 covers 15 residues. The germline V gene has CDR1 SGDLS and CDR2 YYNGEE. V lost 0 bases to trimming and J lost 7 bases, with 14 bases between them. The CDR3 protein is CASSVGPGVFQPQHF. The CDR3, as DNA: TGTGCCAGCAGCGTAGGCCCGGGGGTATTCCAGCCCCAGCATTTT.

The rearrangement links TRBV7-2 to TRBJ1-6; a possible D gene is TRBD1 (5 bases). Germline V gene lookup returns CDR1 SGHTA and CDR2 FQGNSA. V was trimmed by 3 bases and J by 7 bases, leaving 13 bases between them. The CDR3 is 15 amino acids. The CDR3 region has the DNA TGTGCCAGCAGCTTCCAGCGGGACCTAAATTCACCCCTCCACTTT. Translation: CASSFQRDLNSPLHF.

The chain recombines TRBV18 with TRBJ1-2; 7 nucleotides agree with TRBD1. After removal of 2 bases from V and 6 bases from J, the junction contained 0 bases not matched to a gene. Germline CDR1 and CDR2: KGHSH and LQKENI. The CDR3 loop spans 12 amino acids. CDR3 DNA: TGTGCCAGCTCACCAGACAGGGATGGCTACACCTTC. Its translation is CASSPDRDGYTF.

The chain has TRBV7-2 and TRBJ1-1; the D gene is possibly TRBD1 (5 bases). Trimming left V 7 bases short and J 5 bases short, with 17 bases between. The germline CDR1 and CDR2 sequences are SGHTA and FQGNSA. The CDR3 extends over 14 amino acids. DNA for the CDR3: TGTGCCAGCACCACGTTCAGGGTGGGGACTGAAGCTTTCTTT. Translated: CASTTFRVGTEAFF.

The chain joins TRBV29-1 to TRBJ1-2; 9 positions match TRBD1. The CDR3 contains 12 residues. V lost 7 bases, J lost 8 bases, and 8 bases stayed unmatched. Germline-derived CDR1 and CDR2 are SQVTM and ANQGSEA. The CDR3 bases are TGCAGCGGCCGCTCGGGACAGGGAGGCTACACCTTC. Translating gives CSGRSGQGGYTF.

This rearrangement joins TRBV9 to TRBJ1-1, with D perhaps TRBD1 (5 bases). The V end lost 0 bases, the J end lost 6 bases, and 9 bases lay between the germline ends. The CDR3 covers 13 residues. From germline, CDR1 is SGDLS and CDR2 YYNGEE. CDR3 region: CASSVERGAEAFF. The CDR3 DNA reads TGTGCCAGCAGCGTAGAACGGGGGGCTGAAGCTTTCTTT. Full variable domain (rest looked up from reference TRBV9 and TRBJ1-1): DSGVTQTPKHLITATGQRVTLRCSPRSGDLSVYWYQQSLDQGLQFLIQYYNGEERAKGNILERFSAQQFPDLHSELNLSSLELGDSALYFCASSVERGAEAFFGQGTRLTVV.

The J gene is TRBJ1-5, the V gene TRBV6-2 or TRBV6-3; 9 bases are a match to TRBD1. The CDR3 is made up of 14 amino acids. V lost 4 bases and J lost 6; bases outside the gene matches: 4. Per the germline V gene, CDR1 is MNHEY and CDR2 is SVGEGT. CDR3 in DNA: TGTGCCAGCAGTTTCGGGACAGGGACTCAGCCCCAGCATTTT. Protein: CASSFGTGTQPQHF.